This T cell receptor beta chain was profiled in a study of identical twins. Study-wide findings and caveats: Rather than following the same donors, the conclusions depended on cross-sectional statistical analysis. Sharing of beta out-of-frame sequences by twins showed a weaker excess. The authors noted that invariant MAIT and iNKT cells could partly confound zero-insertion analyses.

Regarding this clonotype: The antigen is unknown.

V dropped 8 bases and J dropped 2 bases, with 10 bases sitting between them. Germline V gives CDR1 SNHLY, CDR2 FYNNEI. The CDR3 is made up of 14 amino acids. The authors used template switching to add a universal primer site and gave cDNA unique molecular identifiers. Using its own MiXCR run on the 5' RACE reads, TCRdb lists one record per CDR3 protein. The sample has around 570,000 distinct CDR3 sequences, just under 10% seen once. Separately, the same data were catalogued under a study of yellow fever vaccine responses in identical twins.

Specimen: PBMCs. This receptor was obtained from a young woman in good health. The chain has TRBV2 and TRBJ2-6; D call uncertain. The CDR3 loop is CASQSLPGANVLTF. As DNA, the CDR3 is TGTGCCAGCCAGTCCTTACCTGGGGCCAACGTCCTGACTTTC.